The 29 T cell receptor beta chains below all came from one sample that was sequenced in a study of blood T cells in healthy people across ages. It was with a sample-barcoded 5' primer and a J-beta primer mix that a second PCR of about 7 to 12 cycles was run. MiXCR was run by TCRdb on the 5' RACE reads, yielding one entry per CDR3 protein. The sample lists 1.8 million or so distinct CDR3 sequences, about 39% occurring once. Sequenced sample: blood. The receptors here all came from a human donor in good health.

The chain uses TRBV6-2 or TRBV6-3 and TRBJ2-7; TRBD1 aligns across 10 bases. Germline CDR1 MNHEY, CDR2 SVGEGT. The CDR3 is 15 amino acids. The J segment lost 6 bases and the V segment lost 6 bases, leaving 11 bases of the junction unmatched. The CDR3 sequence: CASRLLGTGDCEQYF. DNA of the CDR3: TGTGCCAGCAGACTCCTCGGGACAGGGGACTGCGAGCAGTACTTC.

This clonotype was seen a single time. The chain recombines TRBV20-1 with TRBJ1-4; 7 positions agree with TRBD1. Looked up from germline, CDR1 is DFQATT and CDR2 is SNEGSKA (reference sequence). CDR3 length: 14 residues. V was clipped by 3 bases and J by 6 bases; unmatched bases: 7. The CDR3, as DNA: TGCAGTGCTAGTGACGACAGGGTGGATGAAAAACTGTTTTTT. Protein sequence: CSASDDRVDEKLFF.

The genes are TRBV29-1 and TRBJ2-7; 9 nucleotides match TRBD2. CDR1 SQVTM and CDR2 ANQGSEA come from the germline V gene. The CDR3 is 14 amino acids. The V gene end was trimmed by 2 bases and the J gene end by 4 bases; junction bases not matched to a gene: 6. The CDR3 coding sequence is TGCAGCGTTGAACTAGCGGGGCTAAATTACGAGCAGTACTTC. It codes for CSVELAGLNYEQYF.

This clonotype was found a few times. This chain links TRBV7-3 with TRBJ2-3; D could derive from TRBD1 or TRBD2 (7 bases each). CDR1 SGHTA and CDR2 FQGTGA come from the germline V gene. This CDR3 has 15 residues. V was clipped by 8 bases and J by 8 bases, with 23 bases between them. DNA of the CDR3: TGTGCCAGCTCCCCTCCAGGGGGGGAGGGCTCTACGCAGTATTTT. Translation: CASSPPGGEGSTQYF.

The table lists this clonotype with a few counts. The chain employs TRBV4-3 and TRBJ1-2; 9 bases map to TRBD1. Germline loops: CDR1 LGHNA, CDR2 YSLEER. The J segment lost 8 bases and the V segment lost 0 bases, leaving 7 bases of the junction unmatched. This CDR3 has 15 amino acids. Here the CDR3 DNA reads TGCGCCAGCAGCCAAGATTCCGGGACAGGGAAGGGCTACACCTTC. As protein: CASSQDSGTGKGYTF.

J is TRBJ2-5 and V is TRBV27, with D tentatively TRBD1 (6 bases). The J call is doubtful: the DNA matches TRBJ2-7 better. The CDR3 consists of 16 residues. The V gene's germline CDR1 is MNHEY and CDR2 SMNVEV (reference sequence). The CDR3 bases are TGTGCCAGCAGTACAAACAGGGCGCCGGTAACCTACGAGCAGTACTTC. Translation: CASSTNRAPVTYEQYF.

This clonotype was counted only a few times. This chain connects TRBV10-3 to TRBJ1-1; 8 bases match TRBD1. CDR1 is ENHRY, CDR2 SYGVKD, per germline. The CDR3 loop spans 13 amino acids. V dropped 7 bases and J dropped 11; count of bases not matched to a gene: 12. CDR3: CAITSGQGGYAFF. CDR3 DNA: TGTGCCATCACCTCCGGACAGGGTGGGTATGCTTTCTTT.

About this clonotype: One junction end disagrees with the germline gene, perhaps due to a read error. The chain recombines TRBV12-3 or TRBV12-4 with TRBJ2-5; 10 nucleotides align to TRBD1. The CDR3 is made up of 13 amino acids. The CDR3 nucleotides are TGTGCCGGCAGTTGGACAGGGGGAGAGACCCAGTACTTC. Amino acids: CAGSWTGGETQYF.

V and J are TRBV20-1 and TRBJ1-1; 8 nucleotides match TRBD1. From germline, CDR1 is DFQATT and CDR2 SNEGSKA (reference sequence). The CDR3 loop spans 12 amino acids. With V trimmed by 5 bases and J by 6 bases, 5 bases remained unmatched. CDR3 loop: CSAQGQAPEAFF. As DNA, the CDR3 is TGCAGTGCTCAGGGACAGGCGCCTGAAGCTTTCTTT.

In its sample, this clonotype was seen a few times. V and J are TRBV9 and TRBJ2-1; TRBD2 matches at 9 bases. Germline CDR1 SGDLS, CDR2 YYNGEE. J lost 9 bases, V lost 4 bases, and 5 bases had no gene match. CDR3 size: 13 residues. DNA for the CDR3: TGTGCCAGCAGCATAGGGACTAGCAGTGAGCAGTTCTTC. Residues: CASSIGTSSEQFF. Drawing the rest from reference TRBV9 and TRBJ2-1, the complete variable domain is DSGVTQTPKHLITATGQRVTLRCSPRSGDLSVYWYQQSLDQGLQFLIQYYNGEERAKGNILERFSAQQFPDLHSELNLSSLELGDSALYFCASSIGTSSEQFFGPGTRLTVL.

This clonotype was seen only a few times. This chain joins TRBV7-8 and TRBJ1-5, with D uncertain. The CDR3 has 12 residues. Germline-derived CDR1 and CDR2 are SGHVS and FQNEAQ. V dropped 2 bases and J dropped 6 bases, with 5 bases sitting between them. The CDR3 here is CASSLYIQPQHF. The CDR3 bases are TGTGCCAGCAGCTTATACATTCAGCCCCAGCATTTT.

This chain uses TRBV4-1 with TRBJ2-1; 7 bases match TRBD1. The CDR3 sequence is 17 residues long. CDR1 MGHRA and CDR2 YSYEKL come from the germline V gene. Trimming took 1 base from V and 0 from J; bases not matched to a gene: 6. CDR3 DNA sequence: TGCGCCAGCAGCCAAGCAACAGGGGTAAGCTCCTACAATGAGCAGTTCTTC. Amino acid sequence: CASSQATGVSSYNEQFF.

The V gene is TRBV9, the J gene TRBJ1-2; D is unresolved. V was pared by 2 bases and J by 2 bases, with 7 bases between. The CDR3 is 13 amino acids. CDR1 and CDR2 (germline): SGDLS, YYNGEE. CDR3 nucleotides: TGTGCCAGCAGCGTTAGACTGAACTATGGCTACACCTTC. Encoded protein: CASSVRLNYGYTF.

As to this clonotype: A single base is all that separates this from a far larger clone, so a read error is likely. The rearrangement joins TRBV11-2 to TRBJ1-1; a possible D gene is TRBD1 (6 bases). Germline V lookup: CDR1 SGHAT, CDR2 FQNNGV. This CDR3 contains 13 residues. CDR3 amino acids: CVSSSTGNTEAFF. The CDR3 DNA reads TGTGTCAGCAGCTCGACAGGGAACACTGAAGCTTTCTTT. Full variable domain (remainder filled in from reference TRBV11-2 and TRBJ1-1): EAGVAQSPRYKIIEKRQSVAFWCNPISGHATLYWYQQILGQGPKLLIQFQNNGVVDDSQLPKDRFSAERLKGVDSTLKIQPAKLEDSAVYLCVSSSTGNTEAFFGQGTRLTVV.

The chain recombines TRBV28 with TRBJ1-2; D remains ambiguous. The CDR3 runs to 14 residues. Germline CDR1 and CDR2: MDHEN and SYDVKM. V lost 7 bases and J 8 bases, leaving 20 bases between the germline ends. The CDR3 DNA reads TGTGCCAGCACCGCGTTTTCAAGCAGTGGGGGCTACACCTTC. Translation gives CASTAFSSSGGYTF.

The chain carries TRBV10-3 and TRBJ2-5; D call uncertain. Trimming left V 8 bases short and J 3 bases short, with 10 bases between. CDR1 is ENHRY, CDR2 SYGVKD, per germline. The CDR3 totals 12 residues. CDR3 sequence (DNA): TGTGCCATCGGAATCAGAGAAGAGACCCAGTACTTC. It is translated as CAIGIREETQYF.

This clonotype was detected only a few times. The chain carries TRBV6-6 and TRBJ2-1, with 9 bases identical to TRBD1. With 2 bases clipped from V and 8 bases from J, the junction kept 7 bases outside the gene matches. The CDR3 has 15 residues. The V gene's germline CDR1 is MNHNY and CDR2 SVGAGI (reference sequence). CDR3 sequence reads: CASSYPGQGRDEQFF. The CDR3 DNA reads as TGTGCCAGCAGTTACCCGGGACAGGGTCGGGATGAGCAGTTCTTC.

The chain is built from TRBV7-2 and TRBJ2-3; TRBD2 is a possible D gene (7 bases). Per the germline V gene, CDR1 is SGHTA and CDR2 is FQGNSA. The CDR3 consists of 16 residues. Trimming took 1 base from V and 5 from J, leaving 16 bases between them. The CDR3 DNA reads as TGTGCCAGCAGCTTAGGAGGGGGGGGCCAGGGAGATACGCAGTATTTT. It is translated as CASSLGGGGQGDTQYF.

The chain has TRBV6-6 and TRBJ1-1; 7 positions agree with TRBD1. The CDR3 sequence is 13 residues long. Germline CDR1 and CDR2: MNHNY and SVGAGI (reference sequence). Losses at the gene ends were 0 bases for V and 7 bases for J; bases not matched to a gene: 2. CDR3 in amino acids: CASSYSGQIEAFF. The CDR3 nucleotides are TGTGCCAGCAGTTACTCGGGACAGATTGAAGCTTTCTTT.

The V gene is TRBV10-3, the J gene TRBJ2-1; D call uncertain. The CDR3 loop spans 15 amino acids. The V gene's germline CDR1 is ENHRY and CDR2 SYGVKD. V lost 3 bases and J 2 bases, leaving 11 bases between the germline ends. The CDR3: CAISEEAGTYNEQFF. The CDR3 nucleotides read TGTGCCATCAGTGAAGAGGCTGGGACCTACAATGAGCAGTTCTTC.

This clonotype was recorded a few times. The V gene is TRBV6-2 or TRBV6-3, the J gene TRBJ2-1; TRBD2 aligns across 10 bases. The CDR3 has 21 residues. The V segment lost 3 bases and the J segment 1 base; nucleotides outside the gene matches: 18. CDR1 is MNHEY and CDR2 is SVGEGT in the germline V gene. The chain's CDR3 is CASSYLDSASGGPTSYNEQFF. The CDR3 DNA follows: TGTGCCAGCAGTTATTTAGACAGTGCTAGCGGGGGCCCCACTTCCTACAATGAGCAGTTCTTC.

CDR3 residues: CASSQGFGVGPQHF. As DNA, the CDR3 is TGTGCCAGCAGCCAAGGGTTTGGGGTTGGGCCCCAGCATTTT. The chain has TRBV3-1 and TRBJ1-5; D not resolved. V was shortened by 1 base and J by 9 bases, with 13 bases between the two germline ends. The CDR3 totals 14 residues. CDR1 and CDR2 from the germline V gene are LGHDT and YNNKEL (reference sequence).

This sequence joins TRBV30 and TRBJ1-2; D might be TRBD1 (5 bases). The germline V gene encodes CDR1 GTSNPN and CDR2 SVGIG (reference sequence). The CDR3 consists of 12 residues. Trimming removed 3 bases from V and 8 bases from J, with 13 bases in between. As DNA, the CDR3 is TGTGCCTGGAGCCCGCAGGGCTACGGCTACACCTTC. Amino acids: CAWSPQGYGYTF.

The genes are TRBV5-1 and TRBJ2-3; 8 positions match TRBD1. Per the germline V gene, CDR1 is SGHRS and CDR2 is YFSETQ. The CDR3 length is 15 residues. The V segment lost 3 bases and the J segment 2 bases; nucleotides outside the gene matches: 5. The CDR3 bases are TGCGCCAGCAGCTCCGACAGGGGAGACACAGATACGCAGTATTTT. Translation gives CASSSDRGDTDTQYF.

DNA for the CDR3: TGTGCCAGCAGGAACAAGAGGGGCGAGCAGTACTTC. This gives the protein CASRNKRGEQYF. V and J are TRBV28 and TRBJ2-7, with D perhaps given as TRBD1 or TRBD2 (5 bases each). Trimming left V 6 bases short and J 6 bases short, with 12 bases between. Germline CDR1 MDHEN, CDR2 SYDVKM. This CDR3 has 12 amino acids.

This clonotype came up many times. The chain carries TRBV29-1 and TRBJ2-7; D ambiguous. V was shortened by 5 bases and J by 4 bases, with 9 bases between the two germline ends. The CDR3 has 11 amino acids. CDR1 is SQVTM, CDR2 ANQGSEA, per germline. CDR3 residues: CSVRVGYEQYF. The CDR3 DNA reads as TGCAGCGTTAGAGTGGGTTACGAGCAGTACTTC.

This clonotype occurred a few times. The chain combines TRBV7-3 with TRBJ2-3; TRBD1 is a possible D gene (5 bases). Trimming left V 3 bases short and J 2 bases short, with 15 bases between. Germline V gives CDR1 SGHTA, CDR2 FQGTGA. This CDR3 spans 16 amino acids. CDR3 nucleotides: TGTGCCAGCAGCTTCAGGGCTAATTCCCCCACAGATACGCAGTATTTT. It specifies CASSFRANSPTDTQYF. The whole variable domain, filled in from reference TRBV7-3 and TRBJ2-3, reads GAGVSQTPSNKVTEKGKYVELRCDPISGHTALYWYRQSLGQGPEFLIYFQGTGAADDSGLPNDRFFAVRPEGSVSTLKIQRTERGDSAVYLCASSFRANSPTDTQYFGPGTRLTVL.

The chain combines TRBV4-2 with TRBJ1-2; D is unclear. Germline V gives CDR1 LGHNA, CDR2 YNFKEQ. CDR3 size: 16 residues. Trimming stripped 1 base from V and 0 bases from J, with 12 bases between. The CDR3 loop is CASSQVGVVSNYGYTF. The CDR3 DNA is TGTGCCAGCAGCCAAGTCGGAGTGGTATCTAACTATGGCTACACCTTC.

The chain recombines TRBV7-8 with TRBJ2-2, with TRBD1 matching over 7 bases. The germline V gene encodes CDR1 SGHVS and CDR2 FQNEAQ. V was pared by 2 bases and J by 5 bases, with 2 bases of the junction left unmatched. The CDR3 has 14 residues. CDR3 region: CASSLRGQTGELFF. The CDR3 DNA reads TGTGCCAGCAGCTTAAGGGGGCAGACCGGGGAGCTGTTTTTT.